This T cell receptor (beta chain) was recovered during a study of vaccination effects on CD4 cells after COVID-19 (dated by TCRdb to the early 2020s). With regard to the full study: Across the study, the median time from the second dose to post-vaccine sampling was 72 days (range 14 to 241). Altogether, 10 COVID-19 convalescent patients and 4 SARS-CoV-2-naive healthy vaccine recipients made up the full study. In the study, cultures from other donors were sequenced using the Oncomine TCR Beta short-read assay on an Illumina iSeq 100. SARS-CoV-2 spike-specific CD4+ TCR repertoires from before and after mRNA vaccination were compared in COVID-19 convalescent patients and in infection-naive vaccine recipients.

V trim: 2 bases; J trim: 10 bases; unmatched bases: 30. CDR1 MGHRA and CDR2 YSYEKL were looked up in the germline V gene. The CDR3 goes from the cysteine to the phenylalanine over 21 residues. Of the read, only the CDR3 DNA is kept; its 63 bases are in frame from base 1. Findings and caveats that apply to the study as a whole: At late post-vaccination timepoints, both infection-induced and vaccine-induced clones showed marked clonal contraction, consistent with waning T cell responses. Among healthy vaccine recipients, nearly all vaccine-induced clones were SARS-CoV-2 mono-reactive, and only 1 of 255 was cross-reactive with common cold coronaviruses. The study was limited by a small number of convalescent patients, and early post-infection timepoints were lacking.

As concerns this clone: It lacks a known antigen. No per-base quality is available; no much larger clone lies one base away.

In the ViraFEST assay, PBMC were stimulated with viral peptide pools, and antigen-specific CD4+ T cell clonotypes were then identified by expansion using TCR sequencing. After 10 to 11 days of culture, CD4+ T cells were isolated with the EasySep CD4+ T cell isolation kit. Each participant got two doses of an mRNA SARS-CoV-2 vaccine, either BNT162b2 or mRNA-1273. Negative nucleocapsid antibody results before and after vaccination confirmed that the healthy vaccine recipients had no prior SARS-CoV-2 infection. Approximately 2 million PBMC per well were cultured in IMDM with 5% human AB serum, about 9.4 IU/ml IL-2 and gentamicin, plus 10 ug/ml peptides. On days 3 and 7, half of the culture medium was replaced with fresh IL-2-containing medium. Unless noted otherwise, every peptide stimulation condition was cultured in triplicate wells. Using Ficoll-Paque Plus gradient centrifugation, PBMC were separated from whole blood and then either used fresh or cryopreserved at -140C. The overlapping peptide pools covered the spike proteins of SARS-CoV-2 and of the common cold coronaviruses HCoV-NL63, HCoV-OC43 and HCoV-229E. The QIAamp micro DNA kit was used to extract genomic DNA from the cultured CD4+ T cells.

Library construction relied on the immunoSEQ multiplex PCR assay. DNA from the cultured, isolated CD4+ T cells was subjected to TCR beta CDR3 sequencing. The published analysis was carried out like this. Non-productive TCR sequences were discarded, and reads were trimmed to the CDR3 region, with only CDR3s of 7 or more amino acids retained. The MANAFEST web app was used to identify antigen-specific clonotypes by comparing expansion in peptide wells with expansion in reference cultures. Positive clones required FDR<0.05 expansion versus reference and all other wells, odds ratio above 5, and frequency above 0.1% in two replicate wells. Cross-reactive clonotypes were defined as significantly expanded in SARS-CoV-2 spike wells and in at least one common cold coronavirus spike condition. CDR3 similarity was assessed by Levenshtein distance using the stringdist R package, and unrooted trees were constructed with ape in R 3.6.1. The table was pulled from immuneACCESS by TCRdb, which kept in-frame rearrangements only. Such tables lose some clones; where checked, under half of the loss comes from unresolved V genes, and the rest has no known cause. The DNA was the basis for D and trimming; V, J and clone size are from that table. The sample includes about 20,000 clones, with 55% to 85% observed a single time. The ten largest clones represent 10% to 13% of the sample.

The sequence was obtained from a human donor who received a COVID-19 vaccine. Material: CD4+ T cells from PBMCs cultured with HCoV-NL63 spike peptides, obtained after COVID-19 vaccination. In light of the paper, this sample's cell subset or site label describes: HCoV-NL63 spike overlapping peptide pool stimulation. The sequence joins TRBV4-1 to TRBJ2-3, and 7 bases in between align with TRBD2. The base sequence is TGCGCCAGCAGCCAAAGATTCGTAATGACTAGCCGGAACAGCACAGATAGGGCGCAGTATTTT. The resulting protein is CASSQRFVMTSRNSTDRAQYF.